These T cell receptor beta chains were read from a single sample in a study of blood T cell repertoires in COVID-19. Only in-frame clones appear in the TCRdb table, and some are missing; sequencing was by immunoSEQ multiplex PCR. Among some 200,000 clones, 80% to 85% were seen once, and the ten largest hold roughly 20%. Sequenced input: peripheral blood. Receptors were obtained from a woman older than 75 with active or convalescent COVID-19. CDR3s include the opening cysteine and the closing phenylalanine or tryptophan. D genes are given only for firm matches. Size is omitted from some rows. Given values are once, few, many or a class for expanded clones.

D	J	V	size	DNA	CDR3
NA	TRBJ2-7	TRBV14	NA	TGTGCCAGCAGCCAACCTCCGCGGGAGCAGTACTTC	CASSQPPREQYF
TRBD2	TRBJ2-7	TRBV11-2	once	TGTGCCAGCAGCGAAGCCGGGACTAGCCTCTACGAGCAGTACTTC	CASSEAGTSLYEQYF
NA	TRBJ2-5	TRBV5-1	NA	TGCGCCAGCAGCCCGTTGGTGTCGGGGCAAGAGACCCAGTACTTC	CASSPLVSGQETQYF
TRBD2	TRBJ2-1	TRBV5-4	NA	TGTGCCAGCAGCTTGGCTCTCCGGACTAGCTATGAGCAGTTCTTC	CASSLALRTSYEQFF
NA	TRBJ2-3	TRBV19	NA	TGTGCCTGCGGAATCGGCACTTCCACAGATACGCAGTATTTT	CACGIGTSTDTQYF
TRBD2	TRBJ2-5	TRBV6-1	few	TGTGCCAGCAGTGATGGACTAGCGGGGTACCAAGAGACCCAGTACTTC	CASSDGLAGYQETQYF
NA	TRBJ2-3	TRBV7-9	once	TGTGCCAGCAGCTTAGTTGGCGGGAGCACAGATACGCAGTATTTT	CASSLVGGSTDTQYF
NA	TRBJ2-7	TRBV5-1	NA	TGCGCCAGCAGCCCAAGGGGGTTGGGGGCCTACGAGCAGTACTTC	CASSPRGLGAYEQYF
TRBD2	TRBJ2-3	TRBV5-1	NA	TGCGCCAGCAGCTCATTGACTAGCTCCACAGATACGCAGTATTTT	CASSSLTSSTDTQYF
TRBD1	TRBJ2-5	TRBV5-1	NA	TGCGCCAGCAGTCAGACAGGGGGCAGGGAGACCCAGTACTTC	CASSQTGGRETQYF
TRBD2	TRBJ2-2	TRBV30	NA	TGTGCCTGGATCGCCCGAGCGGGAGCGACTAACACCGGGGAGCTGTTTTTT	CAWIARAGATNTGELFF
NA	TRBJ1-1	TRBV18	once	TGTGCCAGCTCGTTCGGACAGATGAACACTGAAGCTTTCTTT	CASSFGQMNTEAFF
NA	TRBJ1-5	TRBV2	few	TGTGCCAGCAGTGGAGAGAATCAGCCCCAGCATTTT	CASSGENQPQHF
TRBD2	TRBJ2-5	TRBV4-3	NA	TGCGCCAGCAGCCAAGATTTAGCGGGGGCTTACCAAGAGACCCAGTACTTC	CASSQDLAGAYQETQYF
NA	TRBJ2-6	TRBV7-2	NA	TGTGCCAGCAGCTTAGGGCCTTACCCTGGGGCCAACGTCCTGACTTTC	CASSLGPYPGANVLTF
TRBD1	TRBJ2-7	TRBV6-1	NA	TGTGCCAGCAGTAAGGTTCAGGGGGCCTACGAGCAGTACTTC	CASSKVQGAYEQYF
NA	TRBJ2-5	TRBV4-1	few	TGCGCCAGCAGCCAAGATCATCACCAAGAGACCCAGTACTTC	CASSQDHHQETQYF
NA	TRBJ1-3	TRBV7-2	NA	TGTGCCAGCAGCCAGGACAGCTCTGGAAACACCATATATTTT	CASSQDSSGNTIYF
NA	TRBJ1-4	TRBV19	NA	TGTGCCAGTAGCGGACTAAATAATGAAAAACTGTTTTTT	CASSGLNNEKLFF
NA	TRBJ1-2	TRBV30	NA	TGTGCCTGGAGTGTATCGGCAGGGTATGGCTACACCTTC	CAWSVSAGYGYTF
NA	TRBJ1-5	TRBV19	NA	TGTGCCAGTCACCCAGGGGACAATCAGCCCCAGCATTTT	CASHPGDNQPQHF
TRBD2	TRBJ2-3	TRBV7-6	NA	TGTGCCAGCAGCCAGTGGACTAGCGGGGGCACAGATACGCAGTATTTT	CASSQWTSGGTDTQYF
TRBD1	TRBJ1-5	TRBV19	NA	TGTGCCAGTACCAAGGACAGGGGAAATCAGCCCCAGCATTTT	CASTKDRGNQPQHF